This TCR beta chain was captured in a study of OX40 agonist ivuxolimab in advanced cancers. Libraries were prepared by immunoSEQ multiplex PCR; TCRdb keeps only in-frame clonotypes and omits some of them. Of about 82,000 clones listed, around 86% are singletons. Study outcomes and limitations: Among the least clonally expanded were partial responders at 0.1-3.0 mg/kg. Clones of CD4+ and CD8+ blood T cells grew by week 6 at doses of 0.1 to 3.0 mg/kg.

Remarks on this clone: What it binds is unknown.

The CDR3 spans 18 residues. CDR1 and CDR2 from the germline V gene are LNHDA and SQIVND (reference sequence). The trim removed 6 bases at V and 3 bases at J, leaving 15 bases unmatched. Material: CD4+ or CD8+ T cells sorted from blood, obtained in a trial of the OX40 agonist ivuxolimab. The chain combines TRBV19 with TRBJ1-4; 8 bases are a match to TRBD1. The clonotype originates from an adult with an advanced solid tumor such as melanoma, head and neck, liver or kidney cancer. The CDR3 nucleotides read TGTGCCAGTAGGACTCGAGACAGGGGAGTTCTCGCTAATGAAAAACTGTTTTTT. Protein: CASRTRDRGVLANEKLFF.